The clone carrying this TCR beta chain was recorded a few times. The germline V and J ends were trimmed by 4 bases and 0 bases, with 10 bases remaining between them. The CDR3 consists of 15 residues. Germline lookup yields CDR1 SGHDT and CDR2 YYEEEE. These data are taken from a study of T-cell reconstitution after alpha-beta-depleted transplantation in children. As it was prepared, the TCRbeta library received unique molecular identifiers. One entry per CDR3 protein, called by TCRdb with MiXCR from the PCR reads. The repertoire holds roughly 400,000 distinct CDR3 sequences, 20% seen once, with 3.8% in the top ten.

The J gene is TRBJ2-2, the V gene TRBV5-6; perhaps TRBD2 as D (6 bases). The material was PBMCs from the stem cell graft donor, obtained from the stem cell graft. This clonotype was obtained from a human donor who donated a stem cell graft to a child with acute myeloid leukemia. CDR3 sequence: CASSREAANTGELFF. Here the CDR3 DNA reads TGTGCCAGCAGCAGGGAGGCCGCGAACACCGGGGAGCTGTTTTTT.